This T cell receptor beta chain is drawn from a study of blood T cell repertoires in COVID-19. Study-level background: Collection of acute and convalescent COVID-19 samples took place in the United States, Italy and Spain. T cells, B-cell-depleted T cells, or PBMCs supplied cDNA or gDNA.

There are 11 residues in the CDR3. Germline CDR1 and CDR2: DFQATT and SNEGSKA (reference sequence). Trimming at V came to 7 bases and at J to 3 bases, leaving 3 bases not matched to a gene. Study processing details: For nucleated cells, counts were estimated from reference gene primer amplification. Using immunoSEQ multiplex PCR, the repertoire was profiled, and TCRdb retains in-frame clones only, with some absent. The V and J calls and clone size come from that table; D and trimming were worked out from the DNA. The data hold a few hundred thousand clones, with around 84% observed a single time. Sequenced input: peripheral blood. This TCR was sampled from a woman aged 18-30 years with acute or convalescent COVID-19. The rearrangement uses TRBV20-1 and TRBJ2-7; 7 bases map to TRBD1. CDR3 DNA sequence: TGCAGTGGGGGGACAGACTACGAGCAGTACTTC. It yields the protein CSGGTDYEQYF.